Shown below are 19 T cell receptor beta chains from a single sample sequenced in a study of cytomegalovirus exposure and HLA in healthy donors. The PCR ran on 60 Vbeta and 13 Jbeta primers. TCRdb keeps only in-frame clones here, not all; method: immunoSEQ multiplex PCR. This repertoire shows 180,000 or so clones, 76% found once; its top ten account for around 1.6%. The sequencing sample was made of PBMCs. The origin of the receptors is a man between 18 and 35 years old in good health and CMV-seronegative.

This chain uses TRBV6-1 with TRBJ2-7; a possible D gene is TRBD1 (5 bases). Germline-derived CDR1 and CDR2 are MNHNS and SASEGT. The CDR3 has 13 amino acids. V lost 6 bases and J 1 base, leaving 10 bases between the germline ends. CDR3: CASRVDSSYEQYF. The CDR3 region has the DNA TGTGCCAGCAGGGTCGACAGTTCCTACGAGCAGTACTTC.

The V and J genes are TRBV19 and TRBJ2-3, with TRBD2 as a possible D gene (6 bases). Germline CDR1 reads LNHDA; CDR2 reads SQIVND (reference sequence). CDR3 length: 15 amino acids. Trimming cost V 4 bases and J 1 base, with 12 bases left between them. In DNA form, the CDR3 reads TGTGCCAGTAGTAGAGCTAGCGTGGGCACAGATACGCAGTATTTT. The encoded protein is CASSRASVGTDTQYF.

This clone was picked up one time. The chain links TRBV5-1 to TRBJ1-2; 10 bases are shared with TRBD1. The CDR3 has 16 residues. Per the germline V gene, CDR1 is SGHRS and CDR2 is YFSETQ. Trimming cost V 3 bases and J 3 bases; bases outside gene matches: 8. CDR3 in amino acids: CASSYSGTGVDYGYTF. The CDR3 nucleotides are TGCGCCAGCAGCTACTCAGGGACAGGGGTGGACTATGGCTACACCTTC. The full variable domain, rest sourced from reference TRBV5-1 and TRBJ1-2, is KAGVTQTPRYLIKTRGQQVTLSCSPISGHRSVSWYQQTPGQGLQFLFEYFSETQRNKGNFPGRFSGRQFSNSRSEMNVSTLELGDSALYLCASSYSGTGVDYGYTFGSGTRLTVV.

This clone was recorded a few times. This chain joins TRBV28 and TRBJ2-7; the D is unclear. Per the germline V gene, CDR1 is MDHEN and CDR2 is SYDVKM. CDR3 length: 12 residues. The V and J ends lost 5 bases and 5 bases respectively, with 10 bases between them. This chain's CDR3 is CASSTRIHEQYF. The DNA of the CDR3 is TGTGCCAGCAGTACGAGGATCCACGAGCAGTACTTC.

The chain combines TRBV21-1 with TRBJ2-7; TRBD1, the D gene given by the table, was not confirmed from the DNA. TRBV21-1 is shown as a pseudogene. The CDR3 is 16 amino acids. The CDR3, as DNA: TGTGCCAGCAGCACTCTTTCCGGGACAGGGTCCTACGAGCAGTACTTC. Protein: CASSTLSGTGSYEQYF.

The chain joins TRBV5-1 to TRBJ1-6, with D unclear. The CDR3 covers 17 residues. In germline, CDR1 is SGHRS, CDR2 YFSETQ. The V gene lost 1 base and the J gene lost 0 bases, with 11 bases spanning the gap. As DNA, the CDR3 is TGCGCCAGCAGCTTGTCCCCCGGGAACTCCTATAATTCACCCCTCCACTTT. It encodes CASSLSPGNSYNSPLHF.

This clone turned up a few times. V is TRBV13 and J is TRBJ2-1; a possible D gene is TRBD1 (6 bases). Deletions cut 6 bases from V and 6 bases from J, with 18 bases between. This CDR3 has 15 amino acids. The germline V gene has CDR1 PRHDT and CDR2 FYEKMQ (reference sequence). CDR3 DNA sequence: TGTGCCAGCAGGTACACAGGGATAGGGGGCAATGAGCAGTTCTTC. It is translated as CASRYTGIGGNEQFF.

This clone has just a few counts. The CDR3 reads CASSTDRVGNEQFF. The CDR3 DNA reads TGTGCCAGCAGCACCGACAGGGTAGGCAATGAGCAGTTCTTC. The gene calls are TRBV11-2 and TRBJ2-1; TRBD1 agrees at 7 bases. This CDR3 spans 14 amino acids. V was pared by 5 bases and J by 6 bases, with 7 bases of the junction left unmatched. Germline loops: CDR1 SGHAT, CDR2 FQNNGV. The entire variable domain, with the rest obtained from reference TRBV11-2 and TRBJ2-1, is as follows: EAGVAQSPRYKIIEKRQSVAFWCNPISGHATLYWYQQILGQGPKLLIQFQNNGVVDDSQLPKDRFSAERLKGVDSTLKIQPAKLEDSAVYLCASSTDRVGNEQFFGPGTRLTVL.

V is TRBV19 and J is TRBJ2-1; the match to TRBD1 covers 8 bases. V trimming: 7 bases; J trimming: 5 bases; junction bases outside the gene matches: 10. The length of the CDR3 is 15 residues. Looked up from germline, CDR1 is LNHDA and CDR2 is SQIVND (reference sequence). The CDR3 DNA follows: TGTGCCAGTACTTATCCCAGGGGGCGGCACAATGAGCAGTTCTTC. Translating it yields CASTYPRGRHNEQFF.

The chain joins TRBV5-6 to TRBJ2-2, with 8 positions matching TRBD1. The germline CDR1 and CDR2 sequences are SGHDT and YYEEEE. This CDR3 contains 16 residues. Germline trimming cut 6 bases from V and 5 bases from J; bases unmatched to any gene: 12. The CDR3 DNA is TGTGCCAGCACCAAGAAGACAGGGGTGGGAACCGGGGAGCTGTTTTTT. Translating gives CASTKKTGVGTGELFF. The full variable domain, with the rest looked up from reference TRBV5-6 and TRBJ2-2, is DAGVTQSPTHLIKTRGQQVTLRCSPKSGHDTVSWYQQALGQGPQFIFQYYEEEERQRGNFPDRFSGHQFPNYSSELNVNALLLGDSALYLCASTKKTGVGTGELFFGEGSRLTVL.

The chain's CDR3 is CASSLVGGGQSSYGYTF. The CDR3 nucleotides are TGCGCCAGCAGCTTGGTGGGTGGGGGACAGAGTTCCTATGGCTACACCTTC. This chain links TRBV5-1 with TRBJ1-2, with 7 bases that match TRBD1. Germline trimming cut 0 bases from V and 4 bases from J; bases unmatched to any gene: 12. Germline V CDR1 and CDR2: SGHRS, YFSETQ. This CDR3 is 17 amino acids long.

The chain uses TRBV7-2 and TRBJ2-7; D remains ambiguous. V was pared by 7 bases and J by 6 bases, with 16 bases between. The CDR3 sequence is 13 residues long. CDR1 and CDR2 (germline): SGHTA, FQGNSA. The DNA of the CDR3 is TGTGCCAGCACCTCCCCCCTCGGTCGCGAGCAGTACTTC. As protein: CASTSPLGREQYF.

The J gene is TRBJ2-3, the V gene TRBV9; perhaps TRBD2 as D (7 bases). From germline, CDR1 is SGDLS and CDR2 YYNGEE. The CDR3 consists of 15 residues. V was cut by 3 bases and J by 1 base, with 12 bases left in between. CDR3 nucleotide sequence: TGTGCCAGCAGCGCGGCGGGGGCCCGCACAGATACGCAGTATTTT. Residues: CASSAAGARTDTQYF.

V gene TRBV19 combines with J gene TRBJ2-1, with TRBD2 identical over 16 bases. Germline trimming cut 5 bases from V and 8 bases from J; bases unmatched to any gene: 6. Germline V gene sequence: CDR1 LNHDA, CDR2 SQIVND (reference sequence). This CDR3 spans 16 amino acids. The CDR3 bases are TGTGCCAGTAGTCTGGGACTAGCGGGAGGGAACCATGAGCAGTTCTTC. Translation: CASSLGLAGGNHEQFF.

This chain links TRBV6-5 with TRBJ2-3, with 9 bases fitting TRBD2. CDR3 length equals 14 residues. Unmatched junction bases numbered 4, after V lost 5 bases and J lost 4 bases. Looked up from germline, CDR1 is MNHEY and CDR2 is SVGAGI. CDR3 in amino acids: CASSLSGGADTQYF. CDR3 in DNA: TGTGCCAGCAGTCTTAGCGGGGGTGCAGATACGCAGTATTTT.

The rearrangement uses TRBV10-3 and TRBJ2-7; the match to TRBD2 covers 14 bases. The V gene end was trimmed by 7 bases and the J gene end by 7 bases; junction bases not matched to a gene: 6. The germline CDR1 and CDR2 sequences are ENHRY and SYGVKD. The CDR3 extends over 14 amino acids. The CDR3 loop is CAITEGLAGDEQYF. CDR3 in DNA: TGTGCCATCACCGAGGGACTAGCGGGGGATGAGCAGTACTTC.

This chain connects TRBV30 to TRBJ2-5; D ambiguous. The V gene's germline CDR1 is GTSNPN and CDR2 SVGIG (reference sequence). The CDR3 covers 13 residues. Trimming left V 2 bases short and J 4 bases short, with 11 bases between. The CDR3 sequence is CAWSPIQPETQYF. CDR3 nucleotides: TGTGCCTGGAGTCCTATCCAACCAGAGACCCAGTACTTC.

This sequence joins TRBV27 and TRBJ2-5; D remains unclear. CDR1 and CDR2 (germline): MNHEY, SMNVEV (reference sequence). This CDR3 spans 13 amino acids. V gave up 3 bases and J gave up 1 base, with 6 bases separating them. DNA of the CDR3: TGTGCCAGCAGTTTTGGCGGCCAAGAGACCCAGTACTTC. Translated: CASSFGGQETQYF.

The chain combines TRBV29-1 with TRBJ1-1; D gene unclear. Germline V gene lookup returns CDR1 SQVTM and CDR2 ANQGSEA. V was trimmed by 5 bases and J by 5 bases, leaving 9 bases between them. The CDR3 has 11 residues. In nucleotides, the CDR3 is TGCAGCGTTCTTCGGGTTACTGAAGCTTTCTTT. Its translation is CSVLRVTEAFF.